The present T cell receptor (beta chain) was sequenced within a study of monozygotic twins with cystic fibrosis. The CDR3 covers 14 residues. The ends were cut back, 2 bases at V and 0 bases at J, with 8 bases in the middle. In germline, CDR1 is SGHAT, CDR2 FQNNGV. Libraries were prepared by immunoSEQ multiplex PCR; TCRdb keeps only in-frame clonotypes and omits some of them. The table has some 22,000 clones, less than 98% seen once. The TCR originated in a girl between 10 and 17 years old with cystic fibrosis. The sequenced material came from blood. The V and J genes are TRBV11-2 and TRBJ2-7; perhaps TRBD2 as D (5 bases). CDR3 DNA sequence: TGTGCCAGCAGCTTATCGGGAAGCTCCTACGAGCAGTACTTC. It specifies CASSLSGSSYEQYF.